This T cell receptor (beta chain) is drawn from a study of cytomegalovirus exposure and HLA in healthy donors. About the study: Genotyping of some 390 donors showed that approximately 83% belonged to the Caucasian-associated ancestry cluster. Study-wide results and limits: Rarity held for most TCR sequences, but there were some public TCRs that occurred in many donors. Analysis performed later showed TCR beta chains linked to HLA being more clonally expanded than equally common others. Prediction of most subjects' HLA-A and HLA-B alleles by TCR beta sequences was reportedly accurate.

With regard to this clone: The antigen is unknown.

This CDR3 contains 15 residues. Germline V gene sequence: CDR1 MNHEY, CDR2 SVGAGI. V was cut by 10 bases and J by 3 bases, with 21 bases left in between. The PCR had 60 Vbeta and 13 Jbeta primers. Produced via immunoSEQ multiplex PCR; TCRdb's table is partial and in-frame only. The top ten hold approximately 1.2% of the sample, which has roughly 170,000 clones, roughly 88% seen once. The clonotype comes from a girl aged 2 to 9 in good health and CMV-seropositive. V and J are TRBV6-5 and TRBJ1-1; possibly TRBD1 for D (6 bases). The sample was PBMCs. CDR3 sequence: CAIFTGSAVDTEAFF. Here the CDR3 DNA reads TGTGCCATCTTTACAGGGAGCGCGGTGGACACTGAAGCTTTCTTT.